The entry that follows covers one TCR beta chain sequence. This CDR3 region has 14 residues. Trimming took 5 bases from V and 5 from J; bases not matched to a gene: 7. The germline CDR1 and CDR2 sequences are MDHEN and SYDVKM. TCR beta CDR3 regions were amplified from RNA. RT-PCR in the first round (using the HTBI primer set) targeted the TCR CDR3. Each CDR3 protein is one row after TCRdb ran MiXCR on the multiplex PCR reads. The table has about 600,000 distinct CDR3 sequences, more than 12% seen once. This specimen belongs to a study of T cells in Graves' hyperthyroidism and ophthalmopathy. The gene calls are TRBV28 and TRBJ2-7, with 9 bases that match TRBD1. Sequencing was performed on blood. The origin of this receptor is a woman in her fifties or sixties with Graves' ophthalmopathy. CDR3 sequence: CASSLFRTGDEQYF. CDR3 DNA: TGTGCCAGCAGTCTCTTCCGGACAGGGGACGAGCAGTACTTC.